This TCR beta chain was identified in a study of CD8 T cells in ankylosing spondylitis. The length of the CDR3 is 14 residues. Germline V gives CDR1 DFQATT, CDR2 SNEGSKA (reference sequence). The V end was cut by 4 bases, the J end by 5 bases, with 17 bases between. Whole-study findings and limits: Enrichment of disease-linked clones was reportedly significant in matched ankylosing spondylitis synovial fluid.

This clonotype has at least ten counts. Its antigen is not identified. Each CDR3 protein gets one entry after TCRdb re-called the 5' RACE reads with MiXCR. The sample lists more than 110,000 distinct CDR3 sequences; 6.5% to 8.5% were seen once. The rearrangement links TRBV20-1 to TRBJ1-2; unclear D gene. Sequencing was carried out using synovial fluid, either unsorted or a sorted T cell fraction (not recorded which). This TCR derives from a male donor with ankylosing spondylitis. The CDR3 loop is CSATEHLTPYGYTF. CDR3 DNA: TGCAGTGCTACCGAACACCTTACCCCTTATGGCTACACCTTC.